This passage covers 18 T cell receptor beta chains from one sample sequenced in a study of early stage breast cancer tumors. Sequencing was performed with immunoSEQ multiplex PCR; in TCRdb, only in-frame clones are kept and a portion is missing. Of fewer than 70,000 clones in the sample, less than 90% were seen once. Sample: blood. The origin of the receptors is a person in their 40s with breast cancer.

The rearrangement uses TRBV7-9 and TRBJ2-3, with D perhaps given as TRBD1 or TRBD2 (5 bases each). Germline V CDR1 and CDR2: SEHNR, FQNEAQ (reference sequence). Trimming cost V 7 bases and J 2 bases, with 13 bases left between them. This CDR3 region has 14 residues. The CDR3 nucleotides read TGTGCCAGCACCACCTGGGACCACACAGATACGCAGTATTTT. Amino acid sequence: CASTTWDHTDTQYF.

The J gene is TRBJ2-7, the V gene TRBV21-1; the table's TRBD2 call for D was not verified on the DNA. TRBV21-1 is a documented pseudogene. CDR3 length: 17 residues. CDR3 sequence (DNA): TGTGCCAGCAGCAAAGGCCCCCCTAGCGGGAGACGGTACGAGCAGTACTTC. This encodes CASSKGPPSGRRYEQYF.

The CDR3 coding sequence is TGTGCCAGCAGCGTAGCTAGCCAGGGCGGAGAGACCCAGTACTTC. Its protein product is CASSVASQGGETQYF. The chain employs TRBV9 and TRBJ2-5; either TRBD1 or TRBD2 may fit D (5 bases each). The CDR3 is made up of 15 amino acids. Germline lookup yields CDR1 SGDLS and CDR2 YYNGEE. With 0 bases removed from V and 4 bases from J, the gap between germline ends came to 13 bases.

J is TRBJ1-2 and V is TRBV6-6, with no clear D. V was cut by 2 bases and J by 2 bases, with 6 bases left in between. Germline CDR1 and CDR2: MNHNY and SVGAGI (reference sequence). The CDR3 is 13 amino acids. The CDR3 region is CASSYQENYGYTF. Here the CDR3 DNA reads TGTGCCAGCAGTTACCAAGAGAACTATGGCTACACCTTC.

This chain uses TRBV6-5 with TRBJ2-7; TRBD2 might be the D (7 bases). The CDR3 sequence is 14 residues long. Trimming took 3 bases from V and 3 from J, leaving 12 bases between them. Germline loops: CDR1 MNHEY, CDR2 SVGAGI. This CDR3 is CASSYVGGGYEQYF. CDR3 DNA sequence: TGTGCCAGCAGTTATGTGGGAGGGGGCTACGAGCAGTACTTC.

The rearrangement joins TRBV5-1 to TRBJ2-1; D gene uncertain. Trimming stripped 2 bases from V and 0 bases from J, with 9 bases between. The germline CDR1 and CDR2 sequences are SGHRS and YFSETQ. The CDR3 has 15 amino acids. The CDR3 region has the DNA TGCGCCAGCAGCTTCCAGCCGAGCTCCTACAATGAGCAGTTCTTC. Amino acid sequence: CASSFQPSSYNEQFF.

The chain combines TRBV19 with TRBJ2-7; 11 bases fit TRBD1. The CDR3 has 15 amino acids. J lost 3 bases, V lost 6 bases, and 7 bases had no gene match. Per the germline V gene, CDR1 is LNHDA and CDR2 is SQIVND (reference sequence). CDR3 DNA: TGTGCCAGTAGCCTGAGAGGGACAGGGGGCTACGAGCAGTACTTC. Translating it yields CASSLRGTGGYEQYF.

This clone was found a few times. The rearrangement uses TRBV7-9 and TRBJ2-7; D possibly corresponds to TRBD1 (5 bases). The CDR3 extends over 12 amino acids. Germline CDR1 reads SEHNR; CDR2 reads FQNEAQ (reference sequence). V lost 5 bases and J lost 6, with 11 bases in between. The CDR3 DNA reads TGTGCCAGCAGCGTTCAGGGCATCGAGCAGTACTTC. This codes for CASSVQGIEQYF.

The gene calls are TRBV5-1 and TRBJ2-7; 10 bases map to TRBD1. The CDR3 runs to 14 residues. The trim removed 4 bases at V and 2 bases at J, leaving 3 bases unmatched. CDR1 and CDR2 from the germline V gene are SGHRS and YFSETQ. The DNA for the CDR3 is TGCGCCAGCAGCACAGGACAGGGGGCCTACGAGCAGTACTTC. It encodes CASSTGQGAYEQYF.

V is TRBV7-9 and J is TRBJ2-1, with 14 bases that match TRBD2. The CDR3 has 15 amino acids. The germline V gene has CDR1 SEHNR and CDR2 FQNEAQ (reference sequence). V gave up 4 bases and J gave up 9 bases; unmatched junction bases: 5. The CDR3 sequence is CASSSGGLAGAEQFF. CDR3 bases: TGTGCCAGCAGCTCTGGGGGACTAGCGGGAGCTGAGCAGTTCTTC.

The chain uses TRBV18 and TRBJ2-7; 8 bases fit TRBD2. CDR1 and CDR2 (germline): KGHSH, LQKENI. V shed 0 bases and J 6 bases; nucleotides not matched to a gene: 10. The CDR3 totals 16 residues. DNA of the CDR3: TGTGCCAGCTCACCACCCGGTCCGGGAGGGCCCCGCGAGCAGTACTTC. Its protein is CASSPPGPGGPREQYF.

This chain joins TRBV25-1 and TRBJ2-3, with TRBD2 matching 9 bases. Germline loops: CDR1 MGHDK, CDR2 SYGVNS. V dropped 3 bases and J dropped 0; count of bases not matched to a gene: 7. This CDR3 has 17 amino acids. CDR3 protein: CASSEGTTSGSTDTQYF. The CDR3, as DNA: TGTGCCAGCAGTGAGGGGACCACTAGCGGGAGCACAGATACGCAGTATTTT.

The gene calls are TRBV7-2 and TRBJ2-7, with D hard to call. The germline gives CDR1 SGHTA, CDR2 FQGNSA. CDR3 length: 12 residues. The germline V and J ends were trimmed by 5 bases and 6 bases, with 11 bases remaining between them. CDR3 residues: CASSPLLLEQYF. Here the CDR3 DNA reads TGTGCCAGCAGCCCCCTCTTGCTCGAGCAGTACTTC. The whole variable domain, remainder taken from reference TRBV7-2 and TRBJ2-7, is GAGVSQSPSNKVTEKGKDVELRCDPISGHTALYWYRQSLGQGLEFLIYFQGNSAPDKSGLPSDRFSAERTGGSVSTLTIQRTQQEDSAVYLCASSPLLLEQYFGPGTRLTVT.

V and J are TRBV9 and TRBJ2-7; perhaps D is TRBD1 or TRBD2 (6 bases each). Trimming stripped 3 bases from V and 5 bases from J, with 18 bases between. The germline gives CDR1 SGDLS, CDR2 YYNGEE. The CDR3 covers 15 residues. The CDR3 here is CASSGGADPGDEQYF. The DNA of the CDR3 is TGTGCCAGCAGCGGGGGGGCAGATCCCGGGGACGAGCAGTACTTC.

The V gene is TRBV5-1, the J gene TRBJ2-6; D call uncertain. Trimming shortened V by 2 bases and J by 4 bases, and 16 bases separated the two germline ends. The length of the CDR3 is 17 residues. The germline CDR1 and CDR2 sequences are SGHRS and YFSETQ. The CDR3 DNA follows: TGCGCCAGCAGCTTAGGCCACATGCCATACGGGGCCAACGTCCTGACTTTC. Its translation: CASSLGHMPYGANVLTF.

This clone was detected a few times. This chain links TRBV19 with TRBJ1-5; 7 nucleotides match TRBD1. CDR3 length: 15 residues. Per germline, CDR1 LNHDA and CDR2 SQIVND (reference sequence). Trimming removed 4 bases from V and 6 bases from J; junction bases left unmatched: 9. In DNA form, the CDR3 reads TGTGCCAGTAGTAATTTGGCAGGGGGAGGTCAGCCCCAGCATTTT. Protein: CASSNLAGGGQPQHF.

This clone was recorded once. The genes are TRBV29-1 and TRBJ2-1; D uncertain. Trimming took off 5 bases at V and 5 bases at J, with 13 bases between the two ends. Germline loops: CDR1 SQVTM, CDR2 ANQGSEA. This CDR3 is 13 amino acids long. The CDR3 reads CSVRSALDNEQFF. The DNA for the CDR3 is TGCAGCGTTCGTTCAGCTCTGGACAATGAGCAGTTCTTC.

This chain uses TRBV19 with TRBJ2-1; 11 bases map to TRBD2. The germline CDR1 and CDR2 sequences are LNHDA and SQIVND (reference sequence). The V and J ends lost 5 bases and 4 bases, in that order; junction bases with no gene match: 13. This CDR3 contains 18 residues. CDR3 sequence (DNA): TGTGCCAGTAGTCCCACACTAGCGGGGGAAAGGAGATACAATGAGCAGTTCTTC. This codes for CASSPTLAGERRYNEQFF. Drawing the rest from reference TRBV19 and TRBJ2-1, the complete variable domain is DGGITQSPKYLFRKEGQNVTLSCEQNLNHDAMYWYRQDPGQGLRLIYYSQIVNDFQKGDIAEGYSVSREKKESFPLTVTSAQKNPTAFYLCASSPTLAGERRYNEQFFGPGTRLTVL.